This T cell receptor beta chain originates from a study of cytomegalovirus exposure and HLA in healthy donors. Looking at the study overall: A later analysis reported the 120 or so validation repertoires used the same platform as the 666 first-cohort repertoires.

This CDR3 has 18 residues. The V gene's germline CDR1 is LGHNA and CDR2 YSLEER. V lost 0 bases and J lost 0; bases outside the gene matches: 7. Produced via immunoSEQ multiplex PCR; TCRdb's table is partial and in-frame only. Of 150,000 to 200,000 clones in the sample, about 85% were seen once. The donors were in the roughly 120-subject validation cohort, distinct from the roughly 700-subject first cohort. Study-level results: In vitro, a few CMV-associated chains proved specific for CMV antigens.

Comment on this clone: What it recognizes is unknown.

Sample: PBMCs. The clonotype originates from a man younger than 45 in good health and CMV-seropositive. The chain recombines TRBV4-3 with TRBJ2-3; 9 bases match TRBD1. CDR3 in DNA: TGCGCCAGCAGCCAAGATTCAACAGGGGGCCAGAGCACAGATACGCAGTATTTT. Its protein is CASSQDSTGGQSTDTQYF.